These 12 T cell receptor beta chains were sequenced from one sample in a study of graft-versus-host responses after intestinal transplantation. Libraries were prepared by immunoSEQ multiplex PCR; TCRdb keeps only in-frame clonotypes and omits some of them. The sample consists of approximately 25,000 clones, 90% to 95% of them appearing once. This material consisted of PBMCs, taken 30 days after intestinal transplant. The receptors originated from a human patient who received an intestinal transplant, so some T cells may come from the graft donor.

This clone was counted a single time. The chain has TRBV27 and TRBJ1-2; TRBD1 matches 7 bases. The CDR3 sequence is 15 residues long. CDR1 is MNHEY and CDR2 is SMNVEV in the germline V gene (reference sequence). V trimming: 6 bases; J trimming: 8 bases; junction bases outside the gene matches: 15. The CDR3 bases are TGTGCCAGCAGCCTATACCCGACAGGGATGAGCGGCTACACCTTC. This gives the protein CASSLYPTGMSGYTF.

This clone appeared once. This chain links TRBV6-5 with TRBJ1-5; D gene unclear. With 5 bases removed from V and 4 bases from J, the gap between germline ends came to 15 bases. Germline CDR1 MNHEY, CDR2 SVGAGI. The CDR3 length is 15 residues. The CDR3 sequence is CASSIDPSGNQPQHF. The CDR3 coding sequence is TGTGCCAGCAGTATAGACCCTTCGGGTAATCAGCCCCAGCATTTT.

Only one count was recorded for this clone. The CDR3 bases are TGTGCCAGCAGCCAACTAATGGGACTGTCTCACAATGAGCAGTTCTTC. It specifies CASSQLMGLSHNEQFF. This chain uses TRBV14 with TRBJ2-1, with a possible D match to TRBD2 (6 bases). Per germline, CDR1 SGHDN and CDR2 FVKESK. V was clipped by 2 bases and J by 5 bases, with 16 bases between them. This CDR3 spans 16 amino acids.

The chain uses TRBV11-3 and TRBJ2-7; TRBD2 matches 8 bases. With V trimmed by 3 bases and J by 3 bases, 4 bases remained unmatched. CDR1 is SGHNT and CDR2 is YENEEA in the germline V gene. The CDR3 consists of 14 residues. The CDR3, as DNA: TGTGCCAGCAGCTTCGGGGGGGAAGGCTACGAGCAGTACTTC. It specifies CASSFGGEGYEQYF.

The rearrangement uses TRBV6-6 and TRBJ2-1; no clear D gene. This CDR3 is built from 16 residues. V shed 2 bases and J shed 3 bases, with 14 bases lying between them. Germline lookup yields CDR1 MNHNY and CDR2 SVGAGI (reference sequence). Here the CDR3 DNA reads TGTGCCAGCAGTTACAGCATGAGACTCCTCTACAATGAGCAGTTCTTC. This encodes CASSYSMRLLYNEQFF.

CDR3 in amino acids: CASSLTGTTSYEQYF. CDR3 nucleotide sequence: TGTGCCAGCAGCTTAACCGGGACTACATCCTACGAGCAGTACTTC. The V call is TRBV7-3, the J call TRBJ2-7; 7 nucleotides line up with TRBD2. Germline V CDR1 and CDR2: SGHTA, FQGTGA. After removal of 0 bases from V and 1 base from J, the junction contained 3 bases not matched to a gene. The CDR3 has 15 amino acids. The full variable domain, rest sourced from reference TRBV7-3 and TRBJ2-7, is GAGVSQTPSNKVTEKGKYVELRCDPISGHTALYWYRQSLGQGPEFLIYFQGTGAADDSGLPNDRFFAVRPEGSVSTLKIQRTERGDSAVYLCASSLTGTTSYEQYFGPGTRLTVT.

The chain has TRBV6-1 and TRBJ1-6; maybe TRBD1 (5 bases). There are 18 residues in the CDR3. With 2 bases removed from V and 4 bases from J, the gap between germline ends came to 18 bases. Germline CDR1 is MNHNS and CDR2 is SASEGT. This CDR3 reads CASSERFLGGMYNSPLHF. CDR3 DNA: TGTGCCAGCAGTGAACGGTTTCTCGGGGGGATGTATAATTCACCCCTCCACTTT.

V and J are TRBV28 and TRBJ1-2; D gene unclear. Germline assignment: CDR1 MDHEN and CDR2 SYDVKM. The CDR3 has 12 residues. V gave up 5 bases and J gave up 4 bases, with 8 bases separating them. The CDR3 is CASSLEIYGYTF. The CDR3 DNA is TGTGCCAGCAGTCTCGAAATCTATGGCTACACCTTC.

In DNA form, the CDR3 reads TGTGCCAGCTCACCAGGCGGGGGGACCTACGAGCAGTACTTC. It translates to CASSPGGGTYEQYF. The V and J genes are TRBV18 and TRBJ2-7, with 8 positions matching TRBD2. Germline lookup yields CDR1 KGHSH and CDR2 LQKENI. With 2 bases clipped from V and 2 bases from J, the junction kept 2 bases outside the gene matches. The CDR3 has 14 residues.

V is TRBV5-1 and J is TRBJ1-2, with D tentatively TRBD1 (5 bases). The CDR3 sequence is 14 residues long. Trimming took off 1 base at V and 10 bases at J, with 17 bases between the two ends. Germline V gene data show CDR1 as SGHRS and CDR2 as YFSETQ. CDR3 in amino acids: CASSLRSGIDVYTF. In nucleotides, the CDR3 is TGCGCCAGCAGCTTGAGGTCAGGGATAGATGTCTACACCTTC.

This chain connects TRBV7-9 to TRBJ1-4, with 8 bases that match TRBD1. Germline V gene sequence: CDR1 SEHNR, CDR2 FQNEAQ (reference sequence). The CDR3 consists of 17 residues. J was trimmed by 0 bases and V by 5 bases; bases with no gene match: 8. The CDR3 coding sequence is TGTGCCAGCAGCCCCTTCGGACAGGGTTCAACTAATGAAAAACTGTTTTTT. Protein product: CASSPFGQGSTNEKLFF.

This clone was observed a single time. The chain recombines TRBV7-9 with TRBJ1-1; weak D call: TRBD1 (5 bases). V lost 4 bases and J lost 4, with 13 bases in between. Germline V gene sequence: CDR1 SEHNR, CDR2 FQNEAQ (reference sequence). The CDR3 is 14 amino acids. This chain's CDR3 is CASSSGDLRTEAFF. In DNA form, the CDR3 reads TGTGCCAGCAGCTCCGGGGACTTACGCACTGAAGCTTTCTTT.